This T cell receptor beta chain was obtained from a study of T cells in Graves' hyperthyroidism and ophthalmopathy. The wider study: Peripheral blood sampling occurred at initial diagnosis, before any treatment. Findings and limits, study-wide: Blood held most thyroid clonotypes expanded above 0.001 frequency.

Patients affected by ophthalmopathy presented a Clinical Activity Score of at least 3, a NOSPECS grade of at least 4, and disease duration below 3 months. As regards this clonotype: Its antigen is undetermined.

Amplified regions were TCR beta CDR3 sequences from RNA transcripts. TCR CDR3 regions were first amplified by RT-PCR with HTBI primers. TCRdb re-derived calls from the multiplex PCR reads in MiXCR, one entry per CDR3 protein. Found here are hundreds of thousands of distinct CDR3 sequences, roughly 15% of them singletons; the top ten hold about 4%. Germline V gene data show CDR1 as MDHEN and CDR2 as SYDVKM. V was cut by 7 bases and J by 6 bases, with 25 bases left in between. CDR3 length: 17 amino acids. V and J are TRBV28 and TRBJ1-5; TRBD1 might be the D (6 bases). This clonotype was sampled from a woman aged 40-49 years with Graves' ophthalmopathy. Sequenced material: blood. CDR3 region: CASKPRAGEGLSQPQHF. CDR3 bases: TGTGCCAGCAAACCAAGGGCAGGGGAAGGTTTAAGTCAGCCCCAGCATTTT.